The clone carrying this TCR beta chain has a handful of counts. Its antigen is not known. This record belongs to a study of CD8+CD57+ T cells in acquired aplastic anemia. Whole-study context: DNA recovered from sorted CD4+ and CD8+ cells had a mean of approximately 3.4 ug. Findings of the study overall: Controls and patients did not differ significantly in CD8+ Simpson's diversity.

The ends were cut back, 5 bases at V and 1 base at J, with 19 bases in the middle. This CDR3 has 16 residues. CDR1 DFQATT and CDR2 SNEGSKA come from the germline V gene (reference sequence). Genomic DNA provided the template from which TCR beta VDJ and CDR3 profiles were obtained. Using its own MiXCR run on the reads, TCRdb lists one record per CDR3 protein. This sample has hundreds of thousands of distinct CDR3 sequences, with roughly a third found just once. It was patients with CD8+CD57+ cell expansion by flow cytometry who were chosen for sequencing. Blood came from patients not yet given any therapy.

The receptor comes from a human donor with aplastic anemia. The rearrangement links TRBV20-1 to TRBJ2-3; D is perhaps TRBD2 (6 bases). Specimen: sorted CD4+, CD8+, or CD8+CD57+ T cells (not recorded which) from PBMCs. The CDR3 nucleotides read TGCAGTGCTCGTGGGGTGGTGGCTAGCGGCACAGATACGCAGTATTTT. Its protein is CSARGVVASGTDTQYF.